Each of the 7 T cell receptor beta chains below was sequenced from the same sample in a study of cytomegalovirus exposure and HLA in healthy donors. The PCR employed 60 Vbeta primers together with 13 Jbeta primers. Method: immunoSEQ multiplex PCR; TCRdb's copy keeps in-frame clones and lacks some. The sample records about 88,000 clones, around 89% being singletons. Input material: PBMCs. The receptors shown here come from a man aged 18 to 35 in good health and CMV-seronegative.

V usage is TRBV7-8 and J usage is TRBJ2-1; 9 bases align to TRBD1. Germline loops: CDR1 SGHVS, CDR2 FQNEAQ. Trimming removed 6 bases from V and 9 bases from J; junction bases left unmatched: 3. This CDR3 spans 12 amino acids. CDR3 in amino acids: CASRRQGVEQFF. As DNA, the CDR3 is TGTGCCAGCAGGAGACAGGGGGTTGAGCAGTTCTTC. The variable domain in full, with the rest retrieved from reference TRBV7-8 and TRBJ2-1, is GAGVSQSPRYKVAKRGQDVALRCDPISGHVSLFWYQQALGQGPEFLTYFQNEAQLDKSGLPSDRFFAERPEGSVSTLKIQRTQQEDSAVYLCASRRQGVEQFFGPGTRLTVL.

This clone turned up a few times. V and J are TRBV19 and TRBJ2-7, with 12 bases lining up with TRBD2. From germline, CDR1 is LNHDA and CDR2 SQIVND (reference sequence). V trimming: 8 bases; J trimming: 7 bases; junction bases outside the gene matches: 6. CDR3 size: 13 residues. CDR3 bases: TGTGCCAGTTCGGGACTAGCGGGTTCGGAGCAGTACTTC. Its translation is CASSGLAGSEQYF.

This chain links TRBV7-2 with TRBJ1-2; 9 bases are shared with TRBD1. CDR3 length: 15 amino acids. Germline V CDR1 and CDR2: SGHTA, FQGNSA. V lost 0 bases to trimming and J lost 5 bases; unmatched junction nucleotides: 4. In nucleotides, the CDR3 is TGTGCCAGCAGCTTAGCTTCGGGACAGGGATATGGCTACACCTTC. Translated: CASSLASGQGYGYTF. Together with reference TRBV7-2 and TRBJ1-2, the CDR3 gives the full variable domain: GAGVSQSPSNKVTEKGKDVELRCDPISGHTALYWYRQSLGQGLEFLIYFQGNSAPDKSGLPSDRFSAERTGGSVSTLTIQRTQQEDSAVYLCASSLASGQGYGYTFGSGTRLTVV.

The chain has TRBV4-1 and TRBJ1-4; 8 bases are a match to TRBD1. CDR3 length: 17 residues. Germline values: CDR1 MGHRA, CDR2 YSYEKL. The junction had 6 bases not matched to a gene; V was cut back by 3 bases and J by 0 bases. The CDR3 DNA reads TGCGCCAGCAGCCAGAGACAGGGGACTACAACTAATGAAAAACTGTTTTTT. Translated: CASSQRQGTTTNEKLFF.

The chain recombines TRBV18 with TRBJ2-1; D call uncertain. The length of the CDR3 is 13 residues. The germline V gene has CDR1 KGHSH and CDR2 LQKENI. Deletions cut 4 bases from V and 5 bases from J, with 9 bases between. CDR3 in amino acids: CASSLNRDNEQFF. As DNA, the CDR3 is TGTGCCAGCTCACTGAACAGAGACAATGAGCAGTTCTTC.

CDR3 protein: CASSIRQGAIGELFF. The CDR3 DNA follows: TGTGCCAGCAGCATTAGACAGGGGGCTATCGGGGAGCTGTTTTTT. The chain carries TRBV7-9 and TRBJ2-2; 10 nucleotides agree with TRBD1. Germline CDR1 reads SEHNR; CDR2 reads FQNEAQ (reference sequence). Trimming cost V 5 bases and J 7 bases; bases outside gene matches: 7. This CDR3 is 15 amino acids long.

The rearrangement uses TRBV5-4 and TRBJ1-2, with a tentative D call TRBD1 (6 bases). Germline V gene data show CDR1 as SGHNT and CDR2 as YYREEE (reference sequence). Between the trimmed V and J ends, which lost 0 bases and 9 bases, there was a span of 18 bases. The CDR3 has 15 amino acids. The DNA of the CDR3 is TGTGCCAGCAGCTTGGAGGCCGGACAGCGCGGGCGCTACACCTTC. It translates to CASSLEAGQRGRYTF.